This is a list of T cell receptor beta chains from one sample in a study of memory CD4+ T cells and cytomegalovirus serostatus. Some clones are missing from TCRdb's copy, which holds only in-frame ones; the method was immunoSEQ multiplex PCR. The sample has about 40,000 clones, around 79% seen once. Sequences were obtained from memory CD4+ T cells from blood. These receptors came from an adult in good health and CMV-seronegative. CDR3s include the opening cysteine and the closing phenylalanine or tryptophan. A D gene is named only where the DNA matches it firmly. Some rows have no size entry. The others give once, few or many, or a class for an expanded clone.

CDR3nt: TGTGCCAGCAGCGGGGGGAGAAACACCGGGGAGCTGTTTTTT
CDR3aa: CASSGGRNTGELFF
abundance: -
d_gene: TRBD2
v_gene: TRBV18
j_gene: TRBJ2-2

CDR3nt: TGTGCCAGCAGCTTAGGGGGGACCGGGGAGCTGTTTTTT
CDR3aa: CASSLGGTGELFF
abundance: -
d_gene: -
v_gene: TRBV7-2
j_gene: TRBJ2-2

CDR3nt: TGTGCCAGCAGTTACTCGAAAAAGGTTGGCACTGAAGCTTTCTTT
CDR3aa: CASSYSKKVGTEAFF
abundance: -
d_gene: -
v_gene: TRBV6-5
j_gene: TRBJ1-1

CDR3nt: TGTGCCTGGAGTCCAAGACAGGGAACTAATTCACCCCTCCACTTT
CDR3aa: CAWSPRQGTNSPLHF
abundance: -
d_gene: TRBD1
v_gene: TRBV30
j_gene: TRBJ1-6

CDR3nt: TGTGCCAGCAGGGGGGGGAAGGGAGACACCGGGGAGCTGTTTTTT
CDR3aa: CASRGGKGDTGELFF
abundance: once
d_gene: TRBD2
v_gene: TRBV6-6
j_gene: TRBJ2-2

CDR3nt: TGCAGTGCTCTGGCGCCCGATACGCAGTATTTT
CDR3aa: CSALAPDTQYF
abundance: few
d_gene: -
v_gene: TRBV20-1
j_gene: TRBJ2-3

CDR3nt: TGTGCCAGCAGTGAATTAGGGCCGGATGAAAAACTGTTTTTT
CDR3aa: CASSELGPDEKLFF
abundance: few
d_gene: -
v_gene: TRBV6-1
j_gene: TRBJ1-4

CDR3nt: TGTGCCAGCAGCTTGGGACAGGTGTATAATTCACCCCTCCACTTT
CDR3aa: CASSLGQVYNSPLHF
abundance: -
d_gene: -
v_gene: TRBV5-6
j_gene: TRBJ1-6

CDR3nt: TGCAGCGCACAAAGGGGTTCGGACACTGAAGCTTTCTTT
CDR3aa: CSAQRGSDTEAFF
abundance: few
d_gene: -
v_gene: TRBV29-1
j_gene: TRBJ1-1

CDR3nt: TGTGCCAGCAGGTTGCGGGGAGCTTTGGACTATGGCTACACCTTC
CDR3aa: CASRLRGALDYGYTF
abundance: once
d_gene: -
v_gene: TRBV5-1
j_gene: TRBJ1-2

CDR3nt: TGTGCGAGCGGGGCCGGAGGCGGTGACTACACCTTC
CDR3aa: CASGAGGGDYTF
abundance: few
d_gene: -
v_gene: TRBV5-6
j_gene: TRBJ1-2

CDR3nt: TGTGCCAGCACCCGAGGGACAGGGGTCGCGAATCCCTACGAGCAGTACTTC
CDR3aa: CASTRGTGVANPYEQYF
abundance: -
d_gene: TRBD1
v_gene: TRBV2
j_gene: TRBJ2-7

CDR3nt: TGTGCCAGCAGCTTTCCAGGGTTGGAAAAACTGTTTTTT
CDR3aa: CASSFPGLEKLFF
abundance: -
d_gene: -
v_gene: TRBV5-6
j_gene: TRBJ1-4

CDR3nt: TGCGCCAGCGTCCCGGGGGGGCTTTATTCCGAGCAGTACTTC
CDR3aa: CASVPGGLYSEQYF
abundance: -
d_gene: TRBD2
v_gene: TRBV10-2
j_gene: TRBJ2-7

CDR3nt: TGTGCCAGCTCACGGACAGGGGGCTACGAGCAGTACTTC
CDR3aa: CASSRTGGYEQYF
abundance: -
d_gene: TRBD1
v_gene: TRBV18
j_gene: TRBJ2-7

CDR3nt: TGTGCCAGCTCATCGGGACTTAGGGCGTCCGAGCAGTACTTC
CDR3aa: CASSSGLRASEQYF
abundance: -
d_gene: -
v_gene: TRBV18
j_gene: TRBJ2-7

CDR3nt: TGTGCCAGCAGTGAGGGATGGACTGAAGCTTTCTTT
CDR3aa: CASSEGWTEAFF
abundance: once
d_gene: -
v_gene: TRBV2
j_gene: TRBJ1-1

CDR3nt: TGTGCCAGCAGCGTATCCCCCCGCTTCCCGAACACTGAAGCTTTCTTT
CDR3aa: CASSVSPRFPNTEAFF
abundance: once
d_gene: -
v_gene: TRBV9
j_gene: TRBJ1-1

CDR3nt: TGTGCTAGTGGTTTGGCCCTGGCTTTGCGAACGCAGTATTTT
CDR3aa: CASGLALALRTQYF
abundance: -
d_gene: -
v_gene: TRBV12-5
j_gene: TRBJ2-3

CDR3nt: TGTGCCAGCAGTGGGGGACTAGCGGGGATGGAGACCCAGTACTTC
CDR3aa: CASSGGLAGMETQYF
abundance: -
d_gene: TRBD2
v_gene: TRBV6-1
j_gene: TRBJ2-5

CDR3nt: TGTGCCAGCAGTGAACCCCTCAGGCAGGAGACCCAGTACTTC
CDR3aa: CASSEPLRQETQYF
abundance: -
d_gene: -
v_gene: TRBV6-1
j_gene: TRBJ2-5

CDR3nt: TGTGCCAGCAATGAACGCTTAGGGCAACCTAACTATGGCTACACCTTC
CDR3aa: CASNERLGQPNYGYTF
abundance: once
d_gene: -
v_gene: TRBV2
j_gene: TRBJ1-2

CDR3nt: TGTGCCAGCCGGACGGGGCTCGGCGGCTACACCTTC
CDR3aa: CASRTGLGGYTF
abundance: -
d_gene: -
v_gene: TRBV6-5
j_gene: TRBJ1-2

CDR3nt: TGTGCCTGGTCTACAGGCAACTATGGCTACACCTTC
CDR3aa: CAWSTGNYGYTF
abundance: -
d_gene: -
v_gene: TRBV30
j_gene: TRBJ1-2

CDR3nt: TGTGCCAGCAGCCCTGGGGGGTCAGGTGTAGCCAAAAACATTCAGTACTTC
CDR3aa: CASSPGGSGVAKNIQYF
abundance: once
d_gene: -
v_gene: TRBV9
j_gene: TRBJ2-4

CDR3nt: TGTGCCAGCAGCCTCACTGGGACAGGGGGGGATGGCTACACCTTC
CDR3aa: CASSLTGTGGDGYTF
abundance: -
d_gene: TRBD1
v_gene: TRBV7-8
j_gene: TRBJ1-2

CDR3nt: TGTGCCAGCTCGCCAAGACAGGGAATCGAGTCCGGGGAGCTGTTTTTT
CDR3aa: CASSPRQGIESGELFF
abundance: -
d_gene: TRBD1
v_gene: TRBV18
j_gene: TRBJ2-2

CDR3nt: TGTGCCAGCAGCCCCGGACAGGGGAGAAGCACTGAAGCTTTCTTT
CDR3aa: CASSPGQGRSTEAFF
abundance: -
d_gene: TRBD1
v_gene: TRBV7-3
j_gene: TRBJ1-1

CDR3nt: TGTGCCAGCAGCTTGGGGTTGAGGCGGGGGAACACTGAAGCTTTCTTT
CDR3aa: CASSLGLRRGNTEAFF
abundance: -
d_gene: -
v_gene: TRBV11-2
j_gene: TRBJ1-1

CDR3nt: TGTGCCAGCAGCCCGGGACTAGCGGGGGGATATGAGCAGTTCTTC
CDR3aa: CASSPGLAGGYEQFF
abundance: -
d_gene: TRBD2
v_gene: TRBV5-4
j_gene: TRBJ2-1

CDR3nt: TGTGCCACCCACCCGCTCAGCTCTGGAAACACCATATATTTT
CDR3aa: CATHPLSSGNTIYF
abundance: -
d_gene: -
v_gene: TRBV19
j_gene: TRBJ1-3

CDR3nt: TGTGCTAGCAGCTTAGAGGGGAACCAAGAGACCCAGTACTTC
CDR3aa: CASSLEGNQETQYF
abundance: -
d_gene: -
v_gene: TRBV7-7
j_gene: TRBJ2-5